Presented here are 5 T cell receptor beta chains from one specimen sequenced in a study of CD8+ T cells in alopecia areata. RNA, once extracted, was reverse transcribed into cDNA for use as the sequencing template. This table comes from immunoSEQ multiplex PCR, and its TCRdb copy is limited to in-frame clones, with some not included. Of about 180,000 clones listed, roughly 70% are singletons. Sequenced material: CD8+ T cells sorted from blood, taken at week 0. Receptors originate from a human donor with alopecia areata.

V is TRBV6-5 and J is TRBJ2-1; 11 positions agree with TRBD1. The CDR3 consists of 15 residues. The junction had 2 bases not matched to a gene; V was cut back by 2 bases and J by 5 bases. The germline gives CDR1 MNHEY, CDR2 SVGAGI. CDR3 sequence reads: CASSYRDRGNNEQFF. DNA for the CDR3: TGTGCCAGCAGTTACAGGGACAGGGGGAACAATGAGCAGTTCTTC.

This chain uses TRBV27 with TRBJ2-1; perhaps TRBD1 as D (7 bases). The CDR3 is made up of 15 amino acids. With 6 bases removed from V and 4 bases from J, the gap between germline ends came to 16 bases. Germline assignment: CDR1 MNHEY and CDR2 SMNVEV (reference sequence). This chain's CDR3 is CASRGGTDPYNEQFF. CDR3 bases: TGTGCCAGCAGAGGAGGGACAGACCCATACAATGAGCAGTTCTTC.

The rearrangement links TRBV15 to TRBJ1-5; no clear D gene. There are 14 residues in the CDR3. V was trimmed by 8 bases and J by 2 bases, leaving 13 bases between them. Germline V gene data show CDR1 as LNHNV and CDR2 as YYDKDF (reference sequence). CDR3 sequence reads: CATLDLSGNQPQHF. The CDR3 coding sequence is TGTGCCACCCTAGACCTCTCCGGCAATCAGCCCCAGCATTTT.

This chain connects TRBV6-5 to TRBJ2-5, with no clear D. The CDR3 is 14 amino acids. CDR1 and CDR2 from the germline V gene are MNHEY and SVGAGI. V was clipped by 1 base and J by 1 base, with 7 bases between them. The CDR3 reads CASSYLAVQETQYF. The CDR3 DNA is TGTGCCAGCAGTTACTTGGCCGTCCAAGAGACCCAGTACTTC.

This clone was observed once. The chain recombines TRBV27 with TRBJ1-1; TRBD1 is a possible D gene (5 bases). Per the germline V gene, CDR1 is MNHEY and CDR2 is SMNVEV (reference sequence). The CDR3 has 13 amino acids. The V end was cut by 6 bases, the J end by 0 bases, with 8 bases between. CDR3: CASSSGLNTEAFF. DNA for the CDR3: TGTGCCAGCAGCTCGGGACTGAACACTGAAGCTTTCTTT.